This T cell receptor beta chain originates from a study of monozygotic twins with inflammatory bowel disease. TCRdb reprocessed the 5' RACE reads, keeping one entry per CDR3 protein, no DNA. The sample has 300,000 to 350,000 distinct CDR3 sequences. The CDR3 loop spans 14 amino acids. The germline gives CDR1 SGHAT, CDR2 FQNNGV. V gene TRBV11-2 combines with J gene TRBJ1-1; TCRdb's D call of TRBD1 is untestable without DNA. The sequencing input was blood. This TCR was sampled from a human donor with ulcerative colitis or Crohn's disease, or a healthy co-twin of an affected twin (not recorded which). CDR3 loop: CASSRQDGLEKAFF.